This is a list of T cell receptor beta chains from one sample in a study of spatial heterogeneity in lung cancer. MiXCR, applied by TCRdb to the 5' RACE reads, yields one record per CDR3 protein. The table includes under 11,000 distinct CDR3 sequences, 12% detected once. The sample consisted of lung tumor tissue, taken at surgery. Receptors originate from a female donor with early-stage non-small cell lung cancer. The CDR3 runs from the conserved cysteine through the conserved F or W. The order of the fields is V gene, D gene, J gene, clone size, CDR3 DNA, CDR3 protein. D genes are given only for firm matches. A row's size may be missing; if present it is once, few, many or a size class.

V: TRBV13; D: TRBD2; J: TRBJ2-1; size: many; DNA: TGTGCCAGCAGCTTCACCGGGGGGGCCGGGGATGAGCAGTTCTTC; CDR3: CASSFTGGAGDEQFF
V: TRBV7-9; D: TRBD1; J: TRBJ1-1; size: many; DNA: TGTGCCAGCAACAGCAGGGGGCTCAACACTGAAGCTTTCTTT; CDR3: CASNSRGLNTEAFF
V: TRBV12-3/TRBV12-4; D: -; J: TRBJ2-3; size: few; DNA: TGTGCCAGCAGTTTATGGGTGGCGCAGTATTTT; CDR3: CASSLWVAQYF
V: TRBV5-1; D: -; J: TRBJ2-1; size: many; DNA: TGCGCCAGCAGCTCAAGGGGGAATGAGCAGTTCTTC; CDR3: CASSSRGNEQFF
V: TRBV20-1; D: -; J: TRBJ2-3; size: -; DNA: TGCAGTGCTAGAGATCAGAGGGAGGGCACAGATACGCAGTATTTT; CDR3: CSARDQREGTDTQYF
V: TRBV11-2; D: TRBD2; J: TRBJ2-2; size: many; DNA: TGTGCCAGCAGCTCGGCGGGAGCCGGGGAGCTGTTTTTT; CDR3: CASSSAGAGELFF
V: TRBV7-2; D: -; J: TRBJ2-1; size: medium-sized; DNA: TGTGCCAGCAGCTTGGGAGGCAGCTACAATGAGCAGTTCTTC; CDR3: CASSLGGSYNEQFF
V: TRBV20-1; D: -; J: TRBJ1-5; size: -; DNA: TGCAGTGCTAGAACAGGGAATAGCAATCAGCCCCAGCATTTT; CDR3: CSARTGNSNQPQHF
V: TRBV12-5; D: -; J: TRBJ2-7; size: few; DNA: TGTGCTAGTGGCGTACAGGCCTACGAGCAGTACTTC; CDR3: CASGVQAYEQYF
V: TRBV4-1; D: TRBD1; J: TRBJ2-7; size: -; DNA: TGCGCCAGCAGCCAAGGGAAGACAGGGGCGAGACTCGAGCAGTACTTC; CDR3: CASSQGKTGARLEQYF
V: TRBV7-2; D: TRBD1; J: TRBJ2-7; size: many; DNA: TGTGCCAGCACCCCCGGTGTAGGGGGCGTTCGCGAGCAGTACTTC; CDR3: CASTPGVGGVREQYF
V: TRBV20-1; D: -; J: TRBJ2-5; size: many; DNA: TGCAGTGCTAGGATTTCGGAGACCCAGTACTTC; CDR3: CSARISETQYF
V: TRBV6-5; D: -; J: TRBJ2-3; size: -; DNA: TGTGCCAGCAAATCGGGGGTACTCGCAGATACGCAGTATTTT; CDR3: CASKSGVLADTQYF
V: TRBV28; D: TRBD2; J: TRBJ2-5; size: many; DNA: TGTGCCAGCAAAGAAGAGCGGGGGGTATGGGAGACCCAGTACTTC; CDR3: CASKEERGVWETQYF
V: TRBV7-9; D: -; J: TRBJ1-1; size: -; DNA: TGTGCCAGCAGCTCTACAGGGCCCACTGAAGCTTTCTTT; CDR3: CASSSTGPTEAFF
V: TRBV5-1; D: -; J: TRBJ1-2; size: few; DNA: TGCGCCAGCAGCCCTCCCGGGAAGGGGCCCCACTATGGCTACACCTTC; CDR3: CASSPPGKGPHYGYTF
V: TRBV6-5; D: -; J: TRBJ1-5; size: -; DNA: TGTGCCAGCAGGCAGGACTATAGCAATCAGCCCCAGCATTTT; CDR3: CASRQDYSNQPQHF
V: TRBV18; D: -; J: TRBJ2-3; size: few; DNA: TGTGCCAGCTCACCAGGGACTTTCACAGATACGCAGTATTTT; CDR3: CASSPGTFTDTQYF
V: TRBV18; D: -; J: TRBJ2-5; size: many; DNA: TGTGCCAGCTCACCATCGTACCAAGAGACCCAGTACTTC; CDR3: CASSPSYQETQYF
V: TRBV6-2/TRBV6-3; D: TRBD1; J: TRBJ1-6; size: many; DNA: TGTGCCAGCAGTTACGGTATCGGGACAGAGAATTCACCCCTCCACTTT; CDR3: CASSYGIGTENSPLHF
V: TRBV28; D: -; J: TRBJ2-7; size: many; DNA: TGTGCCAGCAGTTTACCCTCGGTCCGTAACGAGCAGTACTTC; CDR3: CASSLPSVRNEQYF
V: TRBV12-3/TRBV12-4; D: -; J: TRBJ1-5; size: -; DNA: TGTGCCAGCAGTTTAGAAGCAGGTGGCAATCAGCCCCAGCATTTT; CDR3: CASSLEAGGNQPQHF
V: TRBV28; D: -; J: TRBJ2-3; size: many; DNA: TGTGCCAGCAGCCGACCGGACAGCGCTTCTTGGGATACGCAGTATTTT; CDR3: CASSRPDSASWDTQYF
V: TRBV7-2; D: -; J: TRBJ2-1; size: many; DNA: TGTGCCAGCAGCCTCCACGCGGGGGCATACAATGAGCAGTTCTTC; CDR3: CASSLHAGAYNEQFF
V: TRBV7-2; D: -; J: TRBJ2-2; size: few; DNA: TGTGCCAGCACCGACTACCCCACCGGGGAGCTGTTTTTT; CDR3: CASTDYPTGELFF
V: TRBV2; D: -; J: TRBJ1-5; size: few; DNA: TGTGCCAGCAGCCCTCTGCCCCCCGGGAATCGCAATCAGCCCCAGCATTTT; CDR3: CASSPLPPGNRNQPQHF
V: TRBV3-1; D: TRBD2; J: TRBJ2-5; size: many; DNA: TGTGCCAGCAGCCCCCGAGGGCGGGGGGGGTACCAAGAGACCCAGTACTTC; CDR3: CASSPRGRGGYQETQYF
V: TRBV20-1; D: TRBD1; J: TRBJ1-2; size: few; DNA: TGCAGTGCTAGAGTGTTGACAGGGACTGGCTACACCTTC; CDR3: CSARVLTGTGYTF
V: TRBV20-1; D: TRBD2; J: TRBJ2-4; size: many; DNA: TGCAGTGGGGCAGCGGGACTAGAAGTATTACTAGCCAAAAACATTCAGTACTTC; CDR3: CSGAAGLEVLLAKNIQYF
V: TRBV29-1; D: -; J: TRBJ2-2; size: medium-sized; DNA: TGCAGCGTGCCTAAGGGGCAGGGGAACACCGGGGAGCTGTTTTTT; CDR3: CSVPKGQGNTGELFF
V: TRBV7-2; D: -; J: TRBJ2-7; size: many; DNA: TGTGCCAGCAGCTTACTAGGTGAAGGATACGAGCAGTACTTC; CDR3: CASSLLGEGYEQYF
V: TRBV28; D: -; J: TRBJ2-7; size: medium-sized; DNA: TGTGCCAGCAGTTTAGGGGGCAAGCAGTACTTC; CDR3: CASSLGGKQYF
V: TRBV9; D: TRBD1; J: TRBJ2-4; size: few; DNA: TGTGCCAGCAGCGTAGACGGGACAGCATTAAACATTCAGTACTTC; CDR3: CASSVDGTALNIQYF
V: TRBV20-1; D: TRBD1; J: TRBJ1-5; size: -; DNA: TGCAGTGCTAGAAATCGCCGGGACAGGGATCAGCCCCAGCATTTT; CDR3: CSARNRRDRDQPQHF
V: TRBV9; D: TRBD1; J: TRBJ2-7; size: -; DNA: TGTGCCTGCAGGGTTGACAGGGGAAGCTACGAGCAGTACTTC; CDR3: CACRVDRGSYEQYF
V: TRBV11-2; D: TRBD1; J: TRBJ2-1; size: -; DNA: TGTGCCAGCAGCTTTACGACAGGGGGCGATGAGCAGTTCTTC; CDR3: CASSFTTGGDEQFF
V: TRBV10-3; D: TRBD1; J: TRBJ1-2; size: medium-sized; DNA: TGTGCCATCAGTGCCTTAACAGGGGGTCTAAGACATGGCTACACCTTC; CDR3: CAISALTGGLRHGYTF
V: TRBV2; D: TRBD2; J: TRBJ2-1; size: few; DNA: TGTGCCAGCAGTGAAGGTCTAGCGGGGTTATATGAGCAGTTCTTC; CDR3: CASSEGLAGLYEQFF
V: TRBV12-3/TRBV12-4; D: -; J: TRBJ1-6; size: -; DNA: TGTGCCAGCAGTTTCGGGGGATATAATTCACCCCTCCACTTT; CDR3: CASSFGGYNSPLHF
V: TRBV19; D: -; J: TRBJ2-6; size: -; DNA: TGTGCCAGTAACCAGGGCTCTGGGGCCAACGTCCTGACTTTC; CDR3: CASNQGSGANVLTF
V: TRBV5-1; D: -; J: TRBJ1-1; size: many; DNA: TGCGCCAGCGGTGCTGGGGCCATGAACACTGAAGCTTTCTTT; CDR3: CASGAGAMNTEAFF
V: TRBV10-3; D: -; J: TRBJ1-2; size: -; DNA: TGTGCCATCAGACAGAACTATGGCTACACCTTC; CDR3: CAIRQNYGYTF
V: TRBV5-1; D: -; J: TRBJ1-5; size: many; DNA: TGCGCCAGCAGCTTGGGGCCCTTGGGCATGGCAGGGGGCAATCAGCCCCAGCATTTT; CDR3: CASSLGPLGMAGGNQPQHF
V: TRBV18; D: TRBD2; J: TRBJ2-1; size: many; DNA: TGTGCCAGCTCATTACTAGCGGGAGCTATGTATGAGCAGTTCTTC; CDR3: CASSLLAGAMYEQFF
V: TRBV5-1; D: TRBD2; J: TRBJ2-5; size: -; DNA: TGCGCCAGCAGCTTGGCGGGGGGGCCAGAGACCCAGTACTTC; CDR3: CASSLAGGPETQYF
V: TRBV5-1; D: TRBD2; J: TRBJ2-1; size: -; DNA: TGCGCCAGCAGCTTTCTAGCGGGAGCCGCCGATGAGCAGTTCTTC; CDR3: CASSFLAGAADEQFF
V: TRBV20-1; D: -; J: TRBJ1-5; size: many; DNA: TGCAGTGCCCAAAGAGGAGGGGATCAGCCCCAGCATTTT; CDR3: CSAQRGGDQPQHF
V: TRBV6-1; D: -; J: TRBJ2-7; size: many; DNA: TGTGCCAGCAGTGAGAGGGGCCCATCGGTTGGGCAGTACTTC; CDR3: CASSERGPSVGQYF
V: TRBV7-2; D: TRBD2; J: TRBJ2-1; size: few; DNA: TGTGCCAGCAGCGCCCTTCCGGGGGGGCAGTTCTTC; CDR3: CASSALPGGQFF
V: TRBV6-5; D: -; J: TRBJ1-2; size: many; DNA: TGTGCCAGCAGTTCCCTAAGCCTCACAGGGACCGGCTACACCTTC; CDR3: CASSSLSLTGTGYTF
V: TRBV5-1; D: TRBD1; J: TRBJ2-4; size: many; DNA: TGCGCCAGCAGCTTGCAGGGACAGCTAGCCAAAAACATTCAGTACTTC; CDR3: CASSLQGQLAKNIQYF